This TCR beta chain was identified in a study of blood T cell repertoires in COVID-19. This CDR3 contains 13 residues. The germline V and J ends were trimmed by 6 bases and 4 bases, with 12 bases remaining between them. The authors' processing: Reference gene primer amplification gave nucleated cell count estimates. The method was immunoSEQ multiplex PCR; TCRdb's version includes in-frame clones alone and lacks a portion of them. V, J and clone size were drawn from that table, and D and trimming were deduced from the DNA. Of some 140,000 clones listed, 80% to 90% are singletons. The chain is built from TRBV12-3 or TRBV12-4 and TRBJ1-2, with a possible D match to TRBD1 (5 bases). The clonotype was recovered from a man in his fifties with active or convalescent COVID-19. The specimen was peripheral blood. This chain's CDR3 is CASSPTGSYGYTF. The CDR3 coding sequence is TGTGCCAGCAGCCCTACAGGATCCTATGGCTACACCTTC.